This T cell receptor (beta chain) originates from a study of technical replicates of blood from several donors (dated by TCRdb to about 2017). Receptor amplification or capture employed the immunoSEQ multiplex PCR assay. Imported from immuneACCESS, the table was reduced by TCRdb to in-frame sequences with V and J called. These copies leave out some clones; in studies compared against another copy, an unresolved V gene accounts for under half, and the cause of the remainder is not known. Within this sample are around 90,000 clones, with approximately 94% of them counted one time only. The ten most abundant clones make up 0.25% of the sample. CDR1 and CDR2 (ENHRY, SYGVKD) derive from the germline V gene. The V end gives up 3 bases and the J end 0 bases, leaving 8 bases in the junction not matched to a gene. Including cysteine and phenylalanine, the CDR3 has 19 amino acids. Of the read, only the CDR3 DNA is kept; its 57 bases are in frame from base 1.

In the case of this clone: The antigen it binds to is not known. Within one base of it there is no much larger clone, and no base qualities were kept.

The TCR comes from a human donor in good health. This chain joins TRBV10-3 to TRBJ2-1; 13 central bases correspond to TRBD2. The sample consisted of T cells isolated from PBMCs. The CDR3 protein: CAISDWGLAGLGSYNEQFF. The bases are TGTGCCATCAGTGATTGGGGACTAGCGGGACTTGGCTCCTACAATGAGCAGTTCTTC.